The clone carrying this TCR beta chain was seen only a few times. The antigen is undetermined. This sample is part of a study of cytotoxic CD8 clonotypes in ibrutinib-treated CLL. Across the whole study: Within the patient group, roughly 11 were relapsed/refractory and approximately 16 treatment-naive, and roughly 18 were IGHV unmutated. Mean productive templates were about 250,000; mean productive rearrangements were 94,082. Study-wide results and limits: There were few public clonotypes, and on treatment they contracted or stayed stable. Different sampling times were used for sustained-remission and progressing patients.

Looked up from germline, CDR1 is MNHNS and CDR2 is SASEGT. The CDR3 covers 16 residues. With 2 bases clipped from V and 8 bases from J, the junction kept 11 bases outside the gene matches. Clones were sequenced by immunoSEQ multiplex PCR, and TCRdb holds only the in-frame ones, with some missing. The sample contains 70,000 to 80,000 clones, over 65% of which appear only once. This chain connects TRBV6-1 to TRBJ1-2; TRBD1 agrees at 10 bases. The clonotype originates from a human donor with chronic lymphocytic leukemia. The specimen comprised PBMCs, sampled after 24 months of ibrutinib treatment. CDR3 sequence (DNA): TGTGCCAGCAGTGAATACTCCTCGGGACAGGGGAGCGGCTACACCTTC. Translated, it gives CASSEYSSGQGSGYTF.